The following is a TCR beta chain sequence with its context. Antigen unknown. Clones were read by immunoSEQ multiplex PCR, and TCRdb kept only the in-frame ones, dropping some. This sample has fewer than 95,000 clones, with approximately 90% found just once. The sample is drawn from a study of T cells in localized non-small cell lung cancer. General study findings and limits: Longer overall survival was linked to higher blood T cell density. A median of around 57 clones ranked among the top 100 in tumor appeared in adjacent lung.

Unmatched junction bases numbered 2, after V lost 5 bases and J lost 2 bases. Germline assignment: CDR1 SGHNT and CDR2 YYREEE (reference sequence). This CDR3 is built from 14 residues. The chain recombines TRBV5-4 with TRBJ1-2; 11 positions match TRBD1. The sequence was collected from a woman aged 35-75 years with stage II squamous cell lung carcinoma. The specimen comprised PBMCs, sampled before any cancer treatment. CDR3 amino acids: CASRRTGGNYGYTF. The CDR3 nucleotides read TGTGCCAGCAGACGGACAGGGGGCAACTATGGCTACACCTTC.